This T cell receptor (beta chain) was sequenced in a study of T cell responses to AZD1222 COVID-19 vaccine. Sequenced by immunoSEQ multiplex PCR; TCRdb stores in-frame clones only, minus some. This sample has about 170,000 clones; around 90% occur once, and the top ten carry about 1%. The V and J ends lost 4 bases and 2 bases, in that order; junction bases with no gene match: 4. The CDR3 covers 14 residues. CDR1 and CDR2 (germline): SGHRS, YFSETQ. The chain is built from TRBV5-1 and TRBJ1-1, with 8 bases identical to TRBD1. The TCR sequence derives from an adult who received the AZD1222 COVID-19 vaccine. Sequenced here: peripheral blood, sampled 28 days after the second AZD1222 dose. The CDR3 here is CASSVDRANTEAFF. The CDR3 coding sequence is TGCGCCAGCAGCGTGGACAGGGCTAACACTGAAGCTTTCTTT.